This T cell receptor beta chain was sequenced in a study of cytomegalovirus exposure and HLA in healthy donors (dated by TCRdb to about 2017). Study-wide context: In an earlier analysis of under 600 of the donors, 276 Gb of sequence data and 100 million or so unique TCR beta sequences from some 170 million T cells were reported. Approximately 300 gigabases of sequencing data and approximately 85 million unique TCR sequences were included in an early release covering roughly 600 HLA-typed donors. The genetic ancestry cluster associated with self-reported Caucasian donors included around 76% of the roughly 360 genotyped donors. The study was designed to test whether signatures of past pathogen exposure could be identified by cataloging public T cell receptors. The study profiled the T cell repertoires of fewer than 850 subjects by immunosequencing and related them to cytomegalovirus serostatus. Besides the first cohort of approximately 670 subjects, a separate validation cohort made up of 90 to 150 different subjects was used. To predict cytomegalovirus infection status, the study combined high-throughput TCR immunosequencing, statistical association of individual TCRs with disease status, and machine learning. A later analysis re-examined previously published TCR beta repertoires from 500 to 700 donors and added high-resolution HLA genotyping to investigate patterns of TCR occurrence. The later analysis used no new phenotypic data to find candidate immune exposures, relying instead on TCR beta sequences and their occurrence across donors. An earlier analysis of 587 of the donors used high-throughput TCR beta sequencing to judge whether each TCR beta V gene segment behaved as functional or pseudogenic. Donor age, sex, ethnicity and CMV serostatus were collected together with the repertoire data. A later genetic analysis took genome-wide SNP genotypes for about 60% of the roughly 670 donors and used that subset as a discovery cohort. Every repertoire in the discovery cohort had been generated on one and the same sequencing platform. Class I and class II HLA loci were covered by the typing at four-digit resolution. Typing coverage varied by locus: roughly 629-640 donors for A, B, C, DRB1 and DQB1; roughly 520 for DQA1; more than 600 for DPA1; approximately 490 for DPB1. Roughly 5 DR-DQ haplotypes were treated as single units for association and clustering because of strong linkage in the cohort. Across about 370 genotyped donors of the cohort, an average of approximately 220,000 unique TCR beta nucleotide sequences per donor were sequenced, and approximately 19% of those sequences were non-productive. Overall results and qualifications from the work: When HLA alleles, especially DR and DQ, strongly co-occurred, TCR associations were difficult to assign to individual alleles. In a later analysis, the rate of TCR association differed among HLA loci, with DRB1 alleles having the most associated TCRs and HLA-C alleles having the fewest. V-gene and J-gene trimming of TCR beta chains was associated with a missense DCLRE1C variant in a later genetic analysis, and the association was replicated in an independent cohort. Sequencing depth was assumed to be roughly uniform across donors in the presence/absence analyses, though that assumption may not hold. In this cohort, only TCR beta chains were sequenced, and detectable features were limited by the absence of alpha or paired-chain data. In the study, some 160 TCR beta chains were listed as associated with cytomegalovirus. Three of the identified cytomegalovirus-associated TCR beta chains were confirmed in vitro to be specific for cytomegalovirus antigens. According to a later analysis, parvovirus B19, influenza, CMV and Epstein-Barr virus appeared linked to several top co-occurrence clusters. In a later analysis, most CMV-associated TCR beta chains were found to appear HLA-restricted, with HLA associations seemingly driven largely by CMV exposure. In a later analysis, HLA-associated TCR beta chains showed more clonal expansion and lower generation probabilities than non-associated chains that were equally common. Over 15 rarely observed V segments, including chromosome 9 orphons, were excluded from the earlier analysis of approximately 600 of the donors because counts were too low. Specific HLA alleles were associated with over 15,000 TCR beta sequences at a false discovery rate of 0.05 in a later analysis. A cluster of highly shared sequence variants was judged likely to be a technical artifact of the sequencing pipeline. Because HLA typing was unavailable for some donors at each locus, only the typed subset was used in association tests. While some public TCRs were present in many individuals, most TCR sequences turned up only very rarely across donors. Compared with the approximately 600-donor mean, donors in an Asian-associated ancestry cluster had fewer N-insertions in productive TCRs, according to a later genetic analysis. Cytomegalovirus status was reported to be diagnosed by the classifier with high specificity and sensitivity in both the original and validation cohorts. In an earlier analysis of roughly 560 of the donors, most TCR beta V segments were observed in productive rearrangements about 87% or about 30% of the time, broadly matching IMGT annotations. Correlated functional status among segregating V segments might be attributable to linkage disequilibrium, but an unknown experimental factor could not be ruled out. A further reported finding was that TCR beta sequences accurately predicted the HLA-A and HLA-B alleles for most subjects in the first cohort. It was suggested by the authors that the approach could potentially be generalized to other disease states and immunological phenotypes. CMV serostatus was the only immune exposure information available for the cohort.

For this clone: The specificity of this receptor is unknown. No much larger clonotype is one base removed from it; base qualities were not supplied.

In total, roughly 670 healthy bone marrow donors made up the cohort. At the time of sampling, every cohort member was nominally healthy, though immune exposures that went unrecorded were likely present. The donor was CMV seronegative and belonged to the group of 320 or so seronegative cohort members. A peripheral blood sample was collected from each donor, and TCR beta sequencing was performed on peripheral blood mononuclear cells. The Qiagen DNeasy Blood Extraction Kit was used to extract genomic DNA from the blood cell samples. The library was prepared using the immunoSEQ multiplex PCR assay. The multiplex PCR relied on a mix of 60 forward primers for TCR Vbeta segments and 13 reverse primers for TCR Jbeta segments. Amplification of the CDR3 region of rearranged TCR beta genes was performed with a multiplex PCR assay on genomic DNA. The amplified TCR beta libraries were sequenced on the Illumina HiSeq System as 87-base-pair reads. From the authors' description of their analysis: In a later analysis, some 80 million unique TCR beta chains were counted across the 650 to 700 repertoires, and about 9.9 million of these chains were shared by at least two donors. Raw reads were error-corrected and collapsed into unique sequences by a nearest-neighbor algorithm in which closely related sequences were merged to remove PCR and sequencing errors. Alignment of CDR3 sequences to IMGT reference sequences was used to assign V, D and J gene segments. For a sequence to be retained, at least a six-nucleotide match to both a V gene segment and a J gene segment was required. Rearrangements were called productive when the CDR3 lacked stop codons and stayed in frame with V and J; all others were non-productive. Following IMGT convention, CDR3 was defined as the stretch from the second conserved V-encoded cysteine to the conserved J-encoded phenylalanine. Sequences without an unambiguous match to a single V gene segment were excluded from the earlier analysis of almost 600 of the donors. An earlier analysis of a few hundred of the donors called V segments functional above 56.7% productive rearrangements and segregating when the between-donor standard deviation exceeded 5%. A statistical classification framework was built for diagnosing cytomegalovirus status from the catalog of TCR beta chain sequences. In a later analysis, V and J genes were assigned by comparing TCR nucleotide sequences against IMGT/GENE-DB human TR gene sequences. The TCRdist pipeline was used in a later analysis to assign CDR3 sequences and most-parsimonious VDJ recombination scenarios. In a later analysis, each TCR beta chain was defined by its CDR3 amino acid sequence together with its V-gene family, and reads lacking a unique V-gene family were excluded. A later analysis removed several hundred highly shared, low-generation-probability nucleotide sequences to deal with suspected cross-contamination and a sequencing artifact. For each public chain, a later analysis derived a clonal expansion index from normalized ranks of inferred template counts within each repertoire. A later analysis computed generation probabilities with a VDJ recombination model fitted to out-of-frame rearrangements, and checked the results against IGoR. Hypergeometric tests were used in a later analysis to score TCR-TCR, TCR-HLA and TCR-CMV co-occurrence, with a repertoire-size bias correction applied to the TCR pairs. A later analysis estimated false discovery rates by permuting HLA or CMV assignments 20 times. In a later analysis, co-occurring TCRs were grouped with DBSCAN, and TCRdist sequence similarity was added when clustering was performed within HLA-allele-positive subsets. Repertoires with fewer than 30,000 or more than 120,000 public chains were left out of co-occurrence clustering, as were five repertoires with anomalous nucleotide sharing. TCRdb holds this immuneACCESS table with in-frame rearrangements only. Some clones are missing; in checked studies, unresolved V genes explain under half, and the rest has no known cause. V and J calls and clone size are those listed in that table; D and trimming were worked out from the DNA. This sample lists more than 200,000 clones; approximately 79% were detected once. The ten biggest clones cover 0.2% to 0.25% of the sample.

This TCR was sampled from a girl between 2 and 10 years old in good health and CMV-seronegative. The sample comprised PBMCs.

The sequenced DNA: TGTGCCAGCAGTGAAGCTGCGAGACAGGTTTACTTAAACATTCAGTACTTC. Its translation is CASSEAARQVYLNIQYF. The sequence joins TRBV6-1 to TRBJ2-4; TRBD1 is a weak D gene call, 6 bases matching. Per the germline V gene, MNHNS is the CDR1 and SASEGT is the CDR2. V is pared back by 0 bases and J by 6 bases, with 18 bases lying between the germline termini. The CDR3 starts with the cysteine, ends with the phenylalanine, and has 17 residues. This entry keeps only the CDR3 DNA: 51 bases, framed from base 1.